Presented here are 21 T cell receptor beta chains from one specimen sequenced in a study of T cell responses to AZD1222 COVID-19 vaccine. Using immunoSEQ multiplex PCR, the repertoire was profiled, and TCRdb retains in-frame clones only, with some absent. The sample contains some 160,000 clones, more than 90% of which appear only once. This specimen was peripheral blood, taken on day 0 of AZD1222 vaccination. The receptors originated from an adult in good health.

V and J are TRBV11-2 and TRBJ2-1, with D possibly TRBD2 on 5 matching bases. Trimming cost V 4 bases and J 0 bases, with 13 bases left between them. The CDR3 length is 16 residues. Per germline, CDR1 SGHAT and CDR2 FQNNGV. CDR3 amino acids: CASSSRTGSSYNEQFF. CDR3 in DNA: TGTGCCAGCAGCTCTCGGACGGGGAGCTCCTACAATGAGCAGTTCTTC.

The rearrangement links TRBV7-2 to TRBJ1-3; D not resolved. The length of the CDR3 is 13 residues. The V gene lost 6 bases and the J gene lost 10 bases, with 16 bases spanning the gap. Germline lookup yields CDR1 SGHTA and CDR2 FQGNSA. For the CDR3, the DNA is TGTGCCAGCAGTTATGGCCTCCCGAGGACCATATATTTT. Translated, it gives CASSYGLPRTIYF.

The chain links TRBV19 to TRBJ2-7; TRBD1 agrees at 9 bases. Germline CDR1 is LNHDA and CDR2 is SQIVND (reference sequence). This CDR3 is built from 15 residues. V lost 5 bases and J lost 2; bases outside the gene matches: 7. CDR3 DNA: TGTGCCAGTAGTGCCCGGGACAGGGCCGCCTACGAGCAGTACTTC. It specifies CASSARDRAAYEQYF.

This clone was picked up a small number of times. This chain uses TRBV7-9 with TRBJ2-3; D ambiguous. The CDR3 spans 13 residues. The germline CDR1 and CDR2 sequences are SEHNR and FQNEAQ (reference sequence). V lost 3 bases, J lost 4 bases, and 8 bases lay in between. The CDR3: CASSFIGPDTQYF. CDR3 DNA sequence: TGTGCCAGCAGCTTCATCGGCCCAGATACGCAGTATTTT.

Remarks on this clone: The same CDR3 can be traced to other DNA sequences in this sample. The CDR3 spells CASSFDRNSPLHF. In DNA, the CDR3 is TGTGCCAGCAGCTTTGACAGGAATTCACCCCTCCACTTT. V is TRBV7-9 and J is TRBJ1-6; D possibly corresponds to TRBD1 (6 bases). The CDR3 is made up of 13 amino acids. CDR1 is SEHNR, CDR2 FQNEAQ, per germline (reference sequence). V shed 3 bases and J shed 7 bases, with 7 bases lying between them.

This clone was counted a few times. DNA for the CDR3: TGCGCCAGCAGCCCACTAACTAGCGGGGCTACCTACGAGCAGTACTTC. The encoded protein is CASSPLTSGATYEQYF. The V call is TRBV5-1, the J call TRBJ2-7, with 10 bases fitting TRBD2. The CDR3 runs 16 residues. The V gene's germline CDR1 is SGHRS and CDR2 YFSETQ. J lost 2 bases, V lost 4 bases, and 9 bases had no gene match.

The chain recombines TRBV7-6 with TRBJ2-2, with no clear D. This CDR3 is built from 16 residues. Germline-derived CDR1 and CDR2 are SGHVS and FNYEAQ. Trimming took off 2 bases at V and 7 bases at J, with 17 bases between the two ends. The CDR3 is CASSLNAENRDGELFF. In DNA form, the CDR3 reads TGTGCCAGCAGCTTAAACGCAGAAAATCGAGACGGGGAGCTGTTTTTT.

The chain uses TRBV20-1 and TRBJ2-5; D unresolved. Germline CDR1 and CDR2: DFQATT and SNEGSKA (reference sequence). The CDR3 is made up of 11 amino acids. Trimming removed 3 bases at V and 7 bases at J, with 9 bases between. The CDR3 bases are TGCAGTGCTAGTGAGGACGGGACCCAGTACTTC. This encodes CSASEDGTQYF.

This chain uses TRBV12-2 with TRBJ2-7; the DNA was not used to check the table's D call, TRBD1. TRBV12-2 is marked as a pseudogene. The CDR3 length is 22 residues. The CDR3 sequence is CASRLEFPSGQGIAGFSYEQYF. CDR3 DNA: TGTGCAAGTCGCTTAGAATTCCCTTCGGGACAGGGGATAGCGGGGTTCTCCTACGAGCAGTACTTC.

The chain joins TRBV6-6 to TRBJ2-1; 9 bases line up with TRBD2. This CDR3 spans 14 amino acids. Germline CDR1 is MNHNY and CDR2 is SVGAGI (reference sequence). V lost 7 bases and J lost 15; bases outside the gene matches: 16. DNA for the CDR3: TGTGCCAGCACCGAAGACGACGCTAGCGGGGCGGGGTTCTTC. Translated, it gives CASTEDDASGAGFF.

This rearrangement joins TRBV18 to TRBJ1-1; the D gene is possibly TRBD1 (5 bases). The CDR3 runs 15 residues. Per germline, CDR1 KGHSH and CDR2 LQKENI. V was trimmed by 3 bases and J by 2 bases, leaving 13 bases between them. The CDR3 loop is CASSPTGGTNTEAFF. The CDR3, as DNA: TGTGCCAGCTCACCGACCGGGGGAACAAACACTGAAGCTTTCTTT.

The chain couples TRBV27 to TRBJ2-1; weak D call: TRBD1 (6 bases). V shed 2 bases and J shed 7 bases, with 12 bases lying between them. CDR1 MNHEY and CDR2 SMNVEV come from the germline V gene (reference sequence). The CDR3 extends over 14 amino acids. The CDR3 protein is CASSLMSRGNEQFF. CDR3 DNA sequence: TGTGCCAGCAGTTTAATGTCCAGGGGAAATGAGCAGTTCTTC.

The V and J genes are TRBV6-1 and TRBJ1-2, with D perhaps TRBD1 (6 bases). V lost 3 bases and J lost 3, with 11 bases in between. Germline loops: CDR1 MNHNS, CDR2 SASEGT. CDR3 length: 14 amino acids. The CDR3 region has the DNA TGTGCCAGCAGTGATCACAGGGAGGACTATGGCTACACCTTC. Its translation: CASSDHREDYGYTF.

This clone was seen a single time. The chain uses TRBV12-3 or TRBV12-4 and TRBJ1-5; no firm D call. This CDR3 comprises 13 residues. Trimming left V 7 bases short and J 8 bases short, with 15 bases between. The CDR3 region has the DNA TGTGCCAGCAACCGACTTGGTGGTGAGCCCCAGCATTTT. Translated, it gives CASNRLGGEPQHF.

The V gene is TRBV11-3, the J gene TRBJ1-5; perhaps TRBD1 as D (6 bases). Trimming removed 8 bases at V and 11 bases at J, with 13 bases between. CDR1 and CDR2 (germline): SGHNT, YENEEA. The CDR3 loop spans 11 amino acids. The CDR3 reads CASQGLTSQHF. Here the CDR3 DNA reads TGTGCCAGCCAGGGGTTAACGTCCCAGCATTTT.

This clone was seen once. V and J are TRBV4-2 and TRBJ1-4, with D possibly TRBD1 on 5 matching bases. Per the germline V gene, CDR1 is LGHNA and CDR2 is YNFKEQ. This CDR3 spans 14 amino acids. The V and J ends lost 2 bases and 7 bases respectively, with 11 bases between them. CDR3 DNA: TGTGCCAGCAGCCAACACGGGGGTGGTGAAAAACTGTTTTTT. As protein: CASSQHGGGEKLFF.

The CDR3 DNA sequence: TGTGCCAGCAGTCCAAGAACCGGACAGGGTATGATTTCAACCAATTCACCCCTCCACTTT. This translates into CASSPRTGQGMISTNSPLHF. The rearrangement joins TRBV27 to TRBJ1-6, with 8 bases that match TRBD1. Germline loops: CDR1 MNHEY, CDR2 SMNVEV (reference sequence). CDR3 length: 20 amino acids. V shed 5 bases and J 7 bases; nucleotides not matched to a gene: 22.

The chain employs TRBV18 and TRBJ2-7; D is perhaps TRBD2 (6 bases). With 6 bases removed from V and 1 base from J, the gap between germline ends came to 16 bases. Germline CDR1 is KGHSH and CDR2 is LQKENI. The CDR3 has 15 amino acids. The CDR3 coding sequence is TGTGCCAGCTCCTATCTCAGCGGGCAATCCTACGAGCAGTACTTC. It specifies CASSYLSGQSYEQYF. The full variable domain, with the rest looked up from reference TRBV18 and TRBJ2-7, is NAGVMQNPRHLVRRRGQEARLRCSPMKGHSHVYWYRQLPEEGLKFMVYLQKENIIDESGMPKERFSAEFPKEGPSILRIQQVVRGDSAAYFCASSYLSGQSYEQYFGPGTRLTVT.

The CDR3 spells CAISEGHPGPGNTIYF. The CDR3, as DNA: TGTGCCATCAGTGAGGGGCATCCCGGGCCTGGAAACACCATATATTTT. J is TRBJ1-3 and V is TRBV10-3, with D hard to call. CDR1 is ENHRY, CDR2 SYGVKD, per germline. V lost 2 bases to trimming and J lost 2 bases, with 13 bases between them. The CDR3 runs to 16 residues.

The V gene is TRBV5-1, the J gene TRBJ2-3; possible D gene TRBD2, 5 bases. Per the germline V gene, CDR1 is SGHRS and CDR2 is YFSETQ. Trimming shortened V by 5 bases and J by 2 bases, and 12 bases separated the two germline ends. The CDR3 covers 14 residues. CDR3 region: CASRLDSHTDTQYF. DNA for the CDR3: TGCGCCAGCAGGCTGGACTCGCACACAGATACGCAGTATTTT.

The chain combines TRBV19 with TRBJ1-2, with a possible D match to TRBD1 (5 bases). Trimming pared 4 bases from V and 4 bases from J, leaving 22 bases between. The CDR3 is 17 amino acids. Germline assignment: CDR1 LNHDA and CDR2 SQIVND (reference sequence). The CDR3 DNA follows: TGTGCCAGTAGTAATAGGGTCGGGACCCTGGTGGGCTATGGCTACACCTTC. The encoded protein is CASSNRVGTLVGYGYTF. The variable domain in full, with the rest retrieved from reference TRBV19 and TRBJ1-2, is DGGITQSPKYLFRKEGQNVTLSCEQNLNHDAMYWYRQDPGQGLRLIYYSQIVNDFQKGDIAEGYSVSREKKESFPLTVTSAQKNPTAFYLCASSNRVGTLVGYGYTFGSGTRLTVV.